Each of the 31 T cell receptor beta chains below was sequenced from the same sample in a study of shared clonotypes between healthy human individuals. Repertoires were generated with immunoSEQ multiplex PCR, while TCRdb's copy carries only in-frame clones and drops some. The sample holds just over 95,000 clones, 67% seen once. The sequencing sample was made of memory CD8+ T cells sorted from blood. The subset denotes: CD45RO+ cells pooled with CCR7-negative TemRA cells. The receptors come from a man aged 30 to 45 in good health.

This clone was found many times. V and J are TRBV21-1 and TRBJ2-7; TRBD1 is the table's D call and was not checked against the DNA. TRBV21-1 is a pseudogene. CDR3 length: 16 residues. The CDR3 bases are TGTGCCAGCAGCAAAGGGTGGGGCAGAGTAGGCTACGAGCAGTACTTC. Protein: CASSKGWGRVGYEQYF.

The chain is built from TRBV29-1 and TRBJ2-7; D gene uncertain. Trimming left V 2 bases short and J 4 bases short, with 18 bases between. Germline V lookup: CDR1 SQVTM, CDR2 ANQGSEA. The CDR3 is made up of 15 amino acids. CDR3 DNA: TGCAGCGTTGAATTAATCGGCTCTGAGGTGTACGAGCAGTACTTC. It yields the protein CSVELIGSEVYEQYF.

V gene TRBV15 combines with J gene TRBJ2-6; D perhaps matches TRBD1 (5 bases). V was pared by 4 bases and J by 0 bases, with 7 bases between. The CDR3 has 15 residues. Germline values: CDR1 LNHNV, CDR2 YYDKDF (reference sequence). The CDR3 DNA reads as TGTGCCACCAGCAATGACAGCTCTGGGGCCAACGTCCTGACTTTC. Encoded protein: CATSNDSSGANVLTF.

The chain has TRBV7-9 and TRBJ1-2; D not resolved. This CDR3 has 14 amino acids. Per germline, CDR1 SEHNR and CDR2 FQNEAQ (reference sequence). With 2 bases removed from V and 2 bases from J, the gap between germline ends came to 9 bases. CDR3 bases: TGTGCCAGCAGCTTATCGGCAGGAAACTATGGCTACACCTTC. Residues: CASSLSAGNYGYTF. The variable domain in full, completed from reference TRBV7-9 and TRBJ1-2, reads DTGVSQNPRHKITKRGQNVTFRCDPISEHNRLYWYRQTLGQGPEFLTYFQNEAQLEKSRLLSDRFSAERPKGSFSTLEIQRTEQGDSAMYLCASSLSAGNYGYTFGSGTRLTVV.

The CDR3 here is CASSLWTGRDTQYF. In nucleotides, the CDR3 is TGTGCCAGCAGCCTATGGACAGGGAGGGATACGCAGTATTTT. This chain uses TRBV5-8 with TRBJ2-3, with 8 positions matching TRBD1. Germline V gene lookup returns CDR1 SGHTS and CDR2 YDEGEE. This CDR3 is built from 14 residues. Losses at the gene ends were 4 bases for V and 6 bases for J; bases not matched to a gene: 7.

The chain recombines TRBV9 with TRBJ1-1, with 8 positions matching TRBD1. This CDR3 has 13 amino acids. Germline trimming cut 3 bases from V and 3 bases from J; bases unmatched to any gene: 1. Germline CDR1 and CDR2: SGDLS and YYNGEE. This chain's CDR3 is CASSDRGDTEAFF. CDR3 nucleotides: TGTGCCAGCAGCGACAGGGGGGACACTGAAGCTTTCTTT.

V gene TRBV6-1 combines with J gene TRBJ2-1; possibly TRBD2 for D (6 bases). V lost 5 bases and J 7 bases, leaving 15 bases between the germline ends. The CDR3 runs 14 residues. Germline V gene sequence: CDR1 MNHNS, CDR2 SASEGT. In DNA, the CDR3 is TGTGCCAGCAGTATCTGGGGGGATGGGAATGAGCAGTTCTTC. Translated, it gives CASSIWGDGNEQFF.

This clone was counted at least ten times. The CDR3 nucleotides are TGTGCCAGCAGCTTAAGGGTCGGGGGCGCGACCTACGAGCAGTACTTC. Translated: CASSLRVGGATYEQYF. The rearrangement uses TRBV11-2 and TRBJ2-7; either TRBD1 or TRBD2 may supply D (6 bases each). The V and J ends lost 2 bases and 2 bases respectively, with 16 bases between them. This CDR3 is built from 16 residues. Germline V gene data show CDR1 as SGHAT and CDR2 as FQNNGV.

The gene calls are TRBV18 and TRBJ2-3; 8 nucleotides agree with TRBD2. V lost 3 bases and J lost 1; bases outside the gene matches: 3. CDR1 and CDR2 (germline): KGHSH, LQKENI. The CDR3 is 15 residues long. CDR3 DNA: TGTGCCAGCTCACCGCAGACTAGCGGCACAGATACGCAGTATTTT. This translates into CASSPQTSGTDTQYF.

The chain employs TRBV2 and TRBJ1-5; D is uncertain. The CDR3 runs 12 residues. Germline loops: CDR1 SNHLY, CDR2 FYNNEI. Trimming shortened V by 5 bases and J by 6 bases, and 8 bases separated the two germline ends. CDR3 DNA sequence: TGTGCCAGCAGTCCTCAGGCTCAGCCCCAGCATTTT. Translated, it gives CASSPQAQPQHF.

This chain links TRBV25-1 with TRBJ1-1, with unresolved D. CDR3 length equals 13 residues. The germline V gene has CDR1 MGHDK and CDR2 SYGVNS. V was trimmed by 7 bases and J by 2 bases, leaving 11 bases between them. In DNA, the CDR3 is TGTGCCAGCACCTTCGAAGGAAACACTGAAGCTTTCTTT. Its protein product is CASTFEGNTEAFF.

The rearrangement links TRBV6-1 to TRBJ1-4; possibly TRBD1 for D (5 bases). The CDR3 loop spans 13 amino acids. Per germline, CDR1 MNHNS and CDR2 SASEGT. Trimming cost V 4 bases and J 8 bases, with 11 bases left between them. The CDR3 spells CASSAGSGEKLFF. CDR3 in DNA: TGTGCCAGCAGTGCAGGGTCCGGCGAAAAACTGTTTTTT.

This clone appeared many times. The CDR3 spells CASSEEGSFAGNTIYF. CDR3 bases: TGTGCCAGCAGTGAAGAGGGATCCTTTGCGGGAAACACCATATATTTT. The rearrangement joins TRBV6-1 to TRBJ1-3, with D unclear. The germline CDR1 and CDR2 sequences are MNHNS and SASEGT. The germline V and J ends were trimmed by 1 base and 4 bases, with 14 bases remaining between them. The CDR3 length is 16 residues.

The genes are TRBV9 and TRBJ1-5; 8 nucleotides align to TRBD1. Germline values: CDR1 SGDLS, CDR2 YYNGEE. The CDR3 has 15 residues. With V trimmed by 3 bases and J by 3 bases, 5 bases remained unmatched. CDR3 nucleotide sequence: TGTGCCAGCAGCGAGACAGGGGACCCCAATCAGCCCCAGCATTTT. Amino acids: CASSETGDPNQPQHF.

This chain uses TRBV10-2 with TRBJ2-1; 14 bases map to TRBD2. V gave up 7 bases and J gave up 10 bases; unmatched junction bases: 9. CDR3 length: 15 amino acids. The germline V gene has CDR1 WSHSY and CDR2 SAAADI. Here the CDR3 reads CASKGLAGDLGEQFF. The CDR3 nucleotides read TGCGCCAGCAAGGGACTAGCGGGAGACTTGGGAGAGCAGTTCTTC.

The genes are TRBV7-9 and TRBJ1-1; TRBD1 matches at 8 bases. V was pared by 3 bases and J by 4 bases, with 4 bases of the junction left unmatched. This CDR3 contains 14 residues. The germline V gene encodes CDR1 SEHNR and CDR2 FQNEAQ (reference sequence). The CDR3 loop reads CASSFTGGGTEAFF. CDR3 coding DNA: TGTGCCAGCAGCTTTACAGGGGGAGGCACTGAAGCTTTCTTT.

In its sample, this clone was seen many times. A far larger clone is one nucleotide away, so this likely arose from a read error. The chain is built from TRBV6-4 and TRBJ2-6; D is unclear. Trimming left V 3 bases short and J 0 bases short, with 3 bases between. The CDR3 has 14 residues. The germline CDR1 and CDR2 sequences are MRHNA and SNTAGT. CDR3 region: CASSESSGANVLTF. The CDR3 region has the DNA TGTGCCAGCAGTGAGAGCTCTGGGGCCAACGTCCTGACTTTC.

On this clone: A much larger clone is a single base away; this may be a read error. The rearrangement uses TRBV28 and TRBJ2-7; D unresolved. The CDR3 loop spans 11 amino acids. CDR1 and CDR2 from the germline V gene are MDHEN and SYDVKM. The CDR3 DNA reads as TGTGCCGGCAGTTTTTACTACGAGCAGTACTTC. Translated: CAGSFYYEQYF.

The CDR3 sequence is CATSRDDQGISGANVLTF. DNA of the CDR3: TGTGCCACCAGCAGAGATGATCAGGGTATATCAGGGGCCAACGTCCTGACTTTC. The rearrangement uses TRBV15 and TRBJ2-6; maybe TRBD1 (5 bases). V gave up 0 bases and J gave up 4 bases, with 16 bases separating them. Germline values: CDR1 LNHNV, CDR2 YYDKDF (reference sequence). The CDR3 runs to 18 residues.

CDR3 DNA: TGTGCCAGCAGCTTTCCAGGGACAGATACGCAGTATTTT. This translates into CASSFPGTDTQYF. The rearrangement links TRBV11-2 to TRBJ2-3; possible D gene TRBD1, 5 bases. Trimming shortened V by 3 bases and J by 3 bases, and 7 bases separated the two germline ends. The length of the CDR3 is 13 residues. Germline V gives CDR1 SGHAT, CDR2 FQNNGV.

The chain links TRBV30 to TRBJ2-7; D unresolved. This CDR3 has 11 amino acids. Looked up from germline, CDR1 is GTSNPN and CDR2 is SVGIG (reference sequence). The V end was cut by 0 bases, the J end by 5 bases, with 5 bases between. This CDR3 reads CAWSVGNEQYF. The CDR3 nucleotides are TGTGCCTGGAGTGTAGGCAACGAGCAGTACTTC.

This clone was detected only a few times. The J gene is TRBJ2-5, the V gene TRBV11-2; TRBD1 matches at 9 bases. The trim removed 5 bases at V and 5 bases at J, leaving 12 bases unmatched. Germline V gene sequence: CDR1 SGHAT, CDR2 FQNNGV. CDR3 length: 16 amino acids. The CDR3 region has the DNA TGTGCCAGCAGCGCCACCGGGACAGGGCGGATGGAGACCCAGTACTTC. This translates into CASSATGTGRMETQYF.

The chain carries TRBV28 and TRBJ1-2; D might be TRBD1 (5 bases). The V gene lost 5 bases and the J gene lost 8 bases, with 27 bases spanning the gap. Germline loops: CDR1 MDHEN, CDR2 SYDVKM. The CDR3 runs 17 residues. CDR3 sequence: CASSKRGTRVETRGYTF. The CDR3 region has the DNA TGTGCCAGCAGTAAACGAGGTACCAGGGTCGAGACTAGAGGCTACACCTTC.

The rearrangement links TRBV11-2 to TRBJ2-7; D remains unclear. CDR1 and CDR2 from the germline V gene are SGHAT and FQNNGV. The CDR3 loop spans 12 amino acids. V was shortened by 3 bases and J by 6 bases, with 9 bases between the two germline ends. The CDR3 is CASSLVEIEQYF. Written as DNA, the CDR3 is TGTGCCAGCAGCTTGGTAGAAATCGAGCAGTACTTC.

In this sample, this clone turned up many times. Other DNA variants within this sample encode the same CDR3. The CDR3 is CASSPNGGSGNTIYF. The CDR3 DNA reads as TGTGCCAGCAGCCCCAACGGGGGCTCTGGAAACACCATATATTTT. The chain is built from TRBV27 and TRBJ1-3; D perhaps matches TRBD1 (5 bases). Germline lookup yields CDR1 MNHEY and CDR2 SMNVEV (reference sequence). There are 15 residues in the CDR3. V gave up 6 bases and J gave up 0 bases, with 12 bases separating them.

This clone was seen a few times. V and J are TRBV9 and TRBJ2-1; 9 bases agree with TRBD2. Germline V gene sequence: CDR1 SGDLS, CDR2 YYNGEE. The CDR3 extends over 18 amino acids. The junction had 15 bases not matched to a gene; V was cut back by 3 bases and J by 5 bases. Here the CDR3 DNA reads TGTGCCAGCAGCGCGAGCGGGGGTAGCGGGAGAGTTCACAATGAGCAGTTCTTC. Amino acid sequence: CASSASGGSGRVHNEQFF.

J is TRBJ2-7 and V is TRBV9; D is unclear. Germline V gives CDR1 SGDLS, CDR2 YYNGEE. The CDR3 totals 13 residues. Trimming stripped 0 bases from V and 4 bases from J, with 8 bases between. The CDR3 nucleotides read TGTGCCAGCAGCGTAGGTGATGGTTACGAGCAGTACTTC. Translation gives CASSVGDGYEQYF. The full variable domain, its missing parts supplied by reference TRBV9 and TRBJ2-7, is DSGVTQTPKHLITATGQRVTLRCSPRSGDLSVYWYQQSLDQGLQFLIQYYNGEERAKGNILERFSAQQFPDLHSELNLSSLELGDSALYFCASSVGDGYEQYFGPGTRLTVT.

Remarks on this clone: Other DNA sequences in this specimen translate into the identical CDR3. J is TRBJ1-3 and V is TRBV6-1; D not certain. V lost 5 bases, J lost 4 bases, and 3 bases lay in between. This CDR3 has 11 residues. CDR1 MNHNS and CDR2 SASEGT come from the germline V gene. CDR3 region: CASSLGNTIYF. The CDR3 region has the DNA TGTGCCAGCAGTTTAGGAAACACCATATATTTT.

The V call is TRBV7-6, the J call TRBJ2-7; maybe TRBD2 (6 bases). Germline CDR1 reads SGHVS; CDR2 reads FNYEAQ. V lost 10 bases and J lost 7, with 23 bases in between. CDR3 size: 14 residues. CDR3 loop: CATGPRGGAGEQYF. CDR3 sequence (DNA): TGTGCCACCGGACCGAGGGGCGGGGCGGGGGAGCAGTACTTC.

For the CDR3, the DNA is TGTGCCACCAGCAGAGATTGGGTAGCGGGAGGGCCGGCCAATGAGCAGTTCTTC. It encodes CATSRDWVAGGPANEQFF. The genes are TRBV15 and TRBJ2-1; 11 bases line up with TRBD2. Germline assignment: CDR1 LNHNV and CDR2 YYDKDF (reference sequence). J was trimmed by 6 bases and V by 0 bases; bases with no gene match: 10. The length of the CDR3 is 18 residues.

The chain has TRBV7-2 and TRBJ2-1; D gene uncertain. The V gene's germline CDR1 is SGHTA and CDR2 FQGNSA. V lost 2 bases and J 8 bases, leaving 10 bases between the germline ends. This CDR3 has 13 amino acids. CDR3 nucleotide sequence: TGTGCCAGCAGCTTAATCGCCGTGGATGAGCAGTTCTTC. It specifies CASSLIAVDEQFF.